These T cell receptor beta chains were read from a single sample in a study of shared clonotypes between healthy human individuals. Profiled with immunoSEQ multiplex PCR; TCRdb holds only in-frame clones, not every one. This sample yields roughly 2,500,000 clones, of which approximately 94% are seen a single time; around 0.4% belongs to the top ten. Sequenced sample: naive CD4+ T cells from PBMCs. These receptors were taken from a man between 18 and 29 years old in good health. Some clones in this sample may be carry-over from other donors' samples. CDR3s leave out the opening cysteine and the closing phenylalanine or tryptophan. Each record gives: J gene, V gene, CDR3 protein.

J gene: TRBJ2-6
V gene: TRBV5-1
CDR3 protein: ASRRTGLGGANVLT

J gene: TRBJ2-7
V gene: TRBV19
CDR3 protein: ATRGDRANSYEQY

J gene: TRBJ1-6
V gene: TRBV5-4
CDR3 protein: ASSSGAASPLH

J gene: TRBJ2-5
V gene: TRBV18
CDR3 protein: ASSPGGGGSETQY

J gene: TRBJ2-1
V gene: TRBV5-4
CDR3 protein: ASSLETDNEQF

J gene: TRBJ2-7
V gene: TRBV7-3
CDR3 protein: ASSKQGFDEQY

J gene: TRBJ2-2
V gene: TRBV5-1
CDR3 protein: ASSLGIRGTNTGELF

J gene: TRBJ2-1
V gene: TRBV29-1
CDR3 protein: SVEETGGARNEQF

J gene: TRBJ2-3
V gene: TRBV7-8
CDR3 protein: ASSLALGNTQY

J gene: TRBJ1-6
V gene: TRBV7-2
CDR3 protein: ASSLAPGLNNSPLH

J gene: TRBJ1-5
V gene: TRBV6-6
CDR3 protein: ASTLQAGQPQH

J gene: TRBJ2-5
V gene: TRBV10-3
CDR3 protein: AISPRGAEETQY

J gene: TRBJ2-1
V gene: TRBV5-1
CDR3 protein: ASSLTGKLGNEQF

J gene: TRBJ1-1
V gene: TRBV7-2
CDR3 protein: ASSTQDRAEAF

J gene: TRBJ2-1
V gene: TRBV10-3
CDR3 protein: AISGGGLARNEQF

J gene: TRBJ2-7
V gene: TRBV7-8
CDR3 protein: ASSLVGTYEQY

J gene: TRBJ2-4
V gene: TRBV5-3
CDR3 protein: ARSRISTGASKNIQY

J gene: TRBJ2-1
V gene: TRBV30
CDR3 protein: AWSDDSYNEQF

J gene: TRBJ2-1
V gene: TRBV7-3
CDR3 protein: ASSVGLVSEQF

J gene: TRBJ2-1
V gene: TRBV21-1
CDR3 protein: ASSILLTGPADNEQF

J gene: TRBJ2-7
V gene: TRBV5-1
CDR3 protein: ASSYGMGEQY

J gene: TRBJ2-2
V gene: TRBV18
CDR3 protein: ASSPLGLWTGELF

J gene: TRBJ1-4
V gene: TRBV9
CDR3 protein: ASSSGGAGEKLF

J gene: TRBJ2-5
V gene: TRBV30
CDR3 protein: AWSRLVQETQY

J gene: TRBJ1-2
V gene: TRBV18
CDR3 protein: ASSPGLGGAYGYT

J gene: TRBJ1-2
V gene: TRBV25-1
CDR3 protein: ASSGAGGNGYT

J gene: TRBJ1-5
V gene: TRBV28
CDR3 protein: ASSLSKSQPQH

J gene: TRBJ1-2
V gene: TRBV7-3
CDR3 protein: ASSPSGTGIYGYT

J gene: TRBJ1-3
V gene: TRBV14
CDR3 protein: ASSQDPRDRNTIY

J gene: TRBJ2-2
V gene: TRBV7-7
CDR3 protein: ASSGSLGTANTGELF

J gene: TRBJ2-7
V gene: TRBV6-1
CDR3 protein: ASRGQEIFREQY

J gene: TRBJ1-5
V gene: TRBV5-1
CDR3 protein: ASSLFGSQPQH

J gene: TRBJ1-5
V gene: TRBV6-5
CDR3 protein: ASSYRSGGHQPQH

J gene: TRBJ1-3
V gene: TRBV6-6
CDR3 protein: ASSYPTGGSGNTIY

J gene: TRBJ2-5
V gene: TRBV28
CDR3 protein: ASEDRPEETQY

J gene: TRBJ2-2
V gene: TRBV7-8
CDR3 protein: ASSLARQVGLAGRDTGELF

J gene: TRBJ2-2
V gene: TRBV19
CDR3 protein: ASSIVVAGELF

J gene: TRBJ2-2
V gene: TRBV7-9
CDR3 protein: ASSSRRDPSSNTGELF

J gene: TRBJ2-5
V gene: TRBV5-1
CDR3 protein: ASSRDVGGTETQY

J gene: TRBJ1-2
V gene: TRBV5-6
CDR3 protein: ASSPDSVKGYT